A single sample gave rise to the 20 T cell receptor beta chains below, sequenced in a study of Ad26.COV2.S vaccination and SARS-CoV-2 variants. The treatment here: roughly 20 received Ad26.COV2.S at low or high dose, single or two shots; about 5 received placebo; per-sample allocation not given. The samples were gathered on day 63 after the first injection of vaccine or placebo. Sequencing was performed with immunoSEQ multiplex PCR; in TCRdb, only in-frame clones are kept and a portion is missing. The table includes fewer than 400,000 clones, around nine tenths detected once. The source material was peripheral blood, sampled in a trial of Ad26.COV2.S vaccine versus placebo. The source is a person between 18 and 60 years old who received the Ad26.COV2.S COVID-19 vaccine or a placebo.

This chain's CDR3 is CASSQPTGAANEQYF. The DNA of the CDR3 is TGCGCCAGCAGCCAGCCCACCGGGGCTGCGAACGAGCAGTACTTC. The V gene is TRBV4-1, the J gene TRBJ2-7; D is possibly TRBD1 or TRBD2 (5 bases each). The V gene's germline CDR1 is MGHRA and CDR2 YSYEKL. The length of the CDR3 is 15 residues. Trimming cost V 3 bases and J 5 bases, with 17 bases left between them.

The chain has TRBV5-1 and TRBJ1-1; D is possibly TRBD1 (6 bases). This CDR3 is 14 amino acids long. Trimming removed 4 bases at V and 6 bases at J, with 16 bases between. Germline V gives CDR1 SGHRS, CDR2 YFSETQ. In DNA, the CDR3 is TGCGCCAGCAGCCCGGGAGCAGGGGAAGCTGAAGCTTTCTTT. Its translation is CASSPGAGEAEAFF.

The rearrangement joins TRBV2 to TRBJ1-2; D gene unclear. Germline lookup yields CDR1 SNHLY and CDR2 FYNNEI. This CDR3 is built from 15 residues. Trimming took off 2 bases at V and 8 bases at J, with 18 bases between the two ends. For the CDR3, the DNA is TGTGCCAGCAGTGAACAGGTCCGCCCGATTTGGGGCTACACCTTC. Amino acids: CASSEQVRPIWGYTF.

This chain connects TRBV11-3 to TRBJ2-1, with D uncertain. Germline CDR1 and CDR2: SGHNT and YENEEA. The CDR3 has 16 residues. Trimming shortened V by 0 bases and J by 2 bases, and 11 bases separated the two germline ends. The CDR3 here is CASSLEGRSPYNEQFF. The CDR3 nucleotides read TGTGCCAGCAGCTTAGAAGGACGTTCCCCCTACAATGAGCAGTTCTTC. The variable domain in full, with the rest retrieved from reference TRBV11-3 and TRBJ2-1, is EAGVVQSPRYKIIEKKQPVAFWCNPISGHNTLYWYLQNLGQGPELLIRYENEEAVDDSQLPKDRFSAERLKGVDSTLKIQPAELGDSAVYLCASSLEGRSPYNEQFFGPGTRLTVL.

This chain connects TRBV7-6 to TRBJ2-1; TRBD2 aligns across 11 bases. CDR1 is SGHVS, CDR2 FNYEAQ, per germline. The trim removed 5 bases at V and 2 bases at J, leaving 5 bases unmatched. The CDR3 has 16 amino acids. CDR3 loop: CASSRIAGGPYNEQFF. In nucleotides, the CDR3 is TGTGCCAGCAGCCGGATAGCGGGGGGGCCCTACAATGAGCAGTTCTTC. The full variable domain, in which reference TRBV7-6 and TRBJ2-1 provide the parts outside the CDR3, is GAGVSQSPRYKVTKRGQDVALRCDPISGHVSLYWYRQALGQGPEFLTYFNYEAQQDKSGLPNDRFSAERPEGSISTLTIQRTEQRDSAMYRCASSRIAGGPYNEQFFGPGTRLTVL.

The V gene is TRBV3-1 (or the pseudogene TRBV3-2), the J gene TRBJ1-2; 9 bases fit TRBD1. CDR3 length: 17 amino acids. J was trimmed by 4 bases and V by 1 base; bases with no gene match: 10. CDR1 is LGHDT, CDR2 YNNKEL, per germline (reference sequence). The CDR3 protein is CASSQGFGQGFGYGYTF. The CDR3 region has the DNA TGTGCCAGCAGCCAAGGCTTCGGACAGGGGTTCGGCTATGGCTACACCTTC.

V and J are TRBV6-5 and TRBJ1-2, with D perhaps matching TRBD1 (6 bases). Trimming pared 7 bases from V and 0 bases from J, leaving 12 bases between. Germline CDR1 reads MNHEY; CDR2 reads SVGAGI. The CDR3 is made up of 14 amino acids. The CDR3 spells CASNPEGANYGYTF. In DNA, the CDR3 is TGTGCCAGCAACCCAGAGGGGGCTAACTATGGCTACACCTTC.

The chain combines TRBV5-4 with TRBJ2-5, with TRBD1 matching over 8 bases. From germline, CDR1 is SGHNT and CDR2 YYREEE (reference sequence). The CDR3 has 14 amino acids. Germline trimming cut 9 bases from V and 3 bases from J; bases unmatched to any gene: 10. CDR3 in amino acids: CATVGQGVKETQYF. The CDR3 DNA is TGTGCCACCGTCGGACAGGGAGTTAAAGAGACCCAGTACTTC.

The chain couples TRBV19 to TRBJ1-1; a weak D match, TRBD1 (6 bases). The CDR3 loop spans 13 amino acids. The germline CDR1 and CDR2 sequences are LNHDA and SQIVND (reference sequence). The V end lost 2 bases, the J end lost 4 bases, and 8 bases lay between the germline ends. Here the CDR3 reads CASSIIGGTEAFF. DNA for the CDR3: TGTGCCAGTAGTATAATAGGGGGCACTGAAGCTTTCTTT.

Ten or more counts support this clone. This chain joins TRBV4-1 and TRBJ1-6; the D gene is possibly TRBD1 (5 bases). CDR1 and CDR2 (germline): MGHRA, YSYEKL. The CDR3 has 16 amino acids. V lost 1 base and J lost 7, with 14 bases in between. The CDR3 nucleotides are TGCGCCAGCAGCCAAGGATTGCGGGACCGAAATTCACCCCTCCACTTT. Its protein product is CASSQGLRDRNSPLHF.

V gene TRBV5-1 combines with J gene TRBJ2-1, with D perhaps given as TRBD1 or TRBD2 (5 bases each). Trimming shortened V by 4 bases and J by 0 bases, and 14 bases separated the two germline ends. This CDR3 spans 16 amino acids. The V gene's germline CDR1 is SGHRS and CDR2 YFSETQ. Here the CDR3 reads CASSKRRDASYNEQFF. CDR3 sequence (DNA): TGCGCCAGCAGCAAAAGACGGGACGCCTCCTACAATGAGCAGTTCTTC.

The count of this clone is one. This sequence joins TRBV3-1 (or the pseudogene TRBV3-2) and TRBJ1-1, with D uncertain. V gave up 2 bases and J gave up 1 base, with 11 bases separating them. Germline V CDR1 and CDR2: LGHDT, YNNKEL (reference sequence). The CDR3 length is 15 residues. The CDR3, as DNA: TGTGCCAGCAGCCAAAGAGGGTTGGCGAACACTGAAGCTTTCTTT. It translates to CASSQRGLANTEAFF.

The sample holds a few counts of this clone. The CDR3 nucleotides read TGCGCCAGCAGCCTAACCCCGACAGGCGTGAACACTGAAGCTTTCTTT. Amino acids: CASSLTPTGVNTEAFF. The V gene is TRBV4-1, the J gene TRBJ1-1, with D perhaps matching TRBD1 (6 bases). V was shortened by 4 bases and J by 0 bases, with 15 bases between the two germline ends. CDR1 and CDR2 from the germline V gene are MGHRA and YSYEKL. CDR3 length: 16 amino acids.

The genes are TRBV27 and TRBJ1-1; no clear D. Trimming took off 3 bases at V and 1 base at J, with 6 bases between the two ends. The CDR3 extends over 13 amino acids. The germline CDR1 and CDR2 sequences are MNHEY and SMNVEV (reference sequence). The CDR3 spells CASSFTANTEAFF. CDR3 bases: TGTGCCAGCAGTTTTACAGCGAACACTGAAGCTTTCTTT.

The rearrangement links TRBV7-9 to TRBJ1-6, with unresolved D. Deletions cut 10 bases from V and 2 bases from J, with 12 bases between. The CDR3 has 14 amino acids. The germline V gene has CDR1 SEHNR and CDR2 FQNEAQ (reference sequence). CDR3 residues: CATQEGAYNSPLHF. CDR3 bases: TGTGCCACCCAGGAGGGAGCCTATAATTCACCCCTCCACTTT.

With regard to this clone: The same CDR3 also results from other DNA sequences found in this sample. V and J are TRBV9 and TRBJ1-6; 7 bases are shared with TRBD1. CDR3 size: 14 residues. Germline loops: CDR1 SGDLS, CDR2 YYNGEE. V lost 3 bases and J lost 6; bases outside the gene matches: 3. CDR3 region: CASSATGFNSPLHF. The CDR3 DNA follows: TGTGCCAGCAGCGCGACAGGGTTTAATTCACCCCTCCACTTT.

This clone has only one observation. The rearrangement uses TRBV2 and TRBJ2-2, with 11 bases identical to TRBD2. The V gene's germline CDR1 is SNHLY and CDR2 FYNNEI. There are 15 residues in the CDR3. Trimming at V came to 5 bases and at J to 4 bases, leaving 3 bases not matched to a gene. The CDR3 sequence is CASSIAGGLTGELFF. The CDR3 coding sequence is TGTGCCAGCAGTATAGCGGGGGGGCTCACCGGGGAGCTGTTTTTT.

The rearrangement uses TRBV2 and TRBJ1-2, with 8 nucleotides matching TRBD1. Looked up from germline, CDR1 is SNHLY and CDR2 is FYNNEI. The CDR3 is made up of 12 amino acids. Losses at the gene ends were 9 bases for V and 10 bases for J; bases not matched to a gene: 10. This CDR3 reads CASQRGTGHYTF. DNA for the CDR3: TGTGCCAGTCAAAGGGGGACAGGCCACTACACCTTC.

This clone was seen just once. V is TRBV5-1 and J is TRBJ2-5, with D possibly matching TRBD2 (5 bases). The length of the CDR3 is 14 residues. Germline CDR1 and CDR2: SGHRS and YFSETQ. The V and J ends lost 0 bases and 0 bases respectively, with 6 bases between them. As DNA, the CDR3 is TGCGCCAGCAGCTTGGAAGCGGACCAAGAGACCCAGTACTTC. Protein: CASSLEADQETQYF.

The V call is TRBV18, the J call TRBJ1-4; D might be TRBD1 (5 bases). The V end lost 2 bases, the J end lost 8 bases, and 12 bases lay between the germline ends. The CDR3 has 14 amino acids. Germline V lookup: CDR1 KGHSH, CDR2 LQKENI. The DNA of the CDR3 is TGTGCCAGCTCACCAACGGTTAAGGGGGAAAAACTGTTTTTT. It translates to CASSPTVKGEKLFF.